What follows are 2 T cell receptor beta chains derived from one specimen sequenced in a study of T cells in localized non-small cell lung cancer. The table came from immunoSEQ multiplex PCR; TCRdb's copy has only in-frame clones and leaves some out. The table records about 74,000 clones, roughly 80% of them present only once. The sample consisted of peripheral blood, taken before any cancer treatment. These receptors all stem from a female donor older than 55 with stage I lung adenocarcinoma.

V and J are TRBV5-1 and TRBJ2-3, with 14 bases matching TRBD2. The germline CDR1 and CDR2 sequences are SGHRS and YFSETQ. Losses at the gene ends were 3 bases for V and 5 bases for J; bases not matched to a gene: 5. This CDR3 region has 16 residues. CDR3 region: CASSSGLAGARDTQYF. In DNA, the CDR3 is TGCGCCAGCAGCTCGGGACTAGCGGGAGCAAGAGATACGCAGTATTTT.

V usage is TRBV5-1 and J usage is TRBJ1-5; TRBD1 is a possible D gene (6 bases). Germline V lookup: CDR1 SGHRS, CDR2 YFSETQ. This CDR3 is built from 15 residues. V gave up 4 bases and J gave up 3 bases, with 14 bases separating them. Here the CDR3 reads CASSLGAGDNQPQHF. DNA of the CDR3: TGCGCCAGCAGCCTAGGGGCAGGGGACAATCAGCCCCAGCATTTT. The whole variable domain, remainder taken from reference TRBV5-1 and TRBJ1-5, is KAGVTQTPRYLIKTRGQQVTLSCSPISGHRSVSWYQQTPGQGLQFLFEYFSETQRNKGNFPGRFSGRQFSNSRSEMNVSTLELGDSALYLCASSLGAGDNQPQHFGDGTRLSIL.